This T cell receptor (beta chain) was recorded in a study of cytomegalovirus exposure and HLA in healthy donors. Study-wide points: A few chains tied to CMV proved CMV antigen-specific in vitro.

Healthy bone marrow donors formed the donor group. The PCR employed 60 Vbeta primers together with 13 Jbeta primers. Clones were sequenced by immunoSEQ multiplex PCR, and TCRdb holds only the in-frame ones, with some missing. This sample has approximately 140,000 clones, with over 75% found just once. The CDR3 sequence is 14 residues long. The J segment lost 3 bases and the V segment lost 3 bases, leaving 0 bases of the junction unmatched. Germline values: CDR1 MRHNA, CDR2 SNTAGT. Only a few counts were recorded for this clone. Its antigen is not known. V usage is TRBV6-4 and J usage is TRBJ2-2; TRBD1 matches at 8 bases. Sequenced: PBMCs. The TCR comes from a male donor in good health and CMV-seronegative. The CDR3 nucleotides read TGTGCCAGCAGTGAGGACAGGGACACCGGGGAGCTGTTTTTT. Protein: CASSEDRDTGELFF.